A single sample is the source of the 13 T cell receptor beta chains below, sequenced in a study of cytomegalovirus exposure and HLA in healthy donors. Assay used: immunoSEQ multiplex PCR; TCRdb lists only in-frame clones, some missing. The sample carries roughly 77,000 clones, 85% to 95% recorded once. The source material was PBMCs. These receptors were taken from a woman under 30 in good health and CMV-seronegative.

This clone was seen a handful of times. The chain recombines TRBV28 with TRBJ1-1; TRBD1 aligns across 7 bases. The germline CDR1 and CDR2 sequences are MDHEN and SYDVKM. The CDR3 totals 17 residues. V was pared by 2 bases and J by 0 bases, with 9 bases of the junction left unmatched. As DNA, the CDR3 is TGTGCCAGCAGTTTAGCCGGGACAGACCTACTGAACACTGAAGCTTTCTTT. Amino acids: CASSLAGTDLLNTEAFF. Full variable domain (remainder filled in from reference TRBV28 and TRBJ1-1): DVKVTQSSRYLVKRTGEKVFLECVQDMDHENMFWYRQDPGLGLRLIYFSYDVKMKEKGDIPEGYSVSREKKERFSLILESASTNQTSMYLCASSLAGTDLLNTEAFFGQGTRLTVV.

The chain uses TRBV10-2 and TRBJ2-4; D possibly corresponds to TRBD2 (6 bases). CDR3 length equals 13 residues. The germline gives CDR1 WSHSY, CDR2 SAAADI. Trimming removed 7 bases at V and 6 bases at J, with 13 bases between. The CDR3 here is CASTILGGNIQYF. CDR3 nucleotide sequence: TGCGCCAGCACCATCCTGGGGGGAAACATTCAGTACTTC.

This clone was recorded only once. V is TRBV11-2 and J is TRBJ2-7, with TRBD1 matching 12 bases. Looked up from germline, CDR1 is SGHAT and CDR2 is FQNNGV. V lost 5 bases, J lost 2 bases, and 13 bases stayed unmatched. The CDR3 is 18 amino acids. This chain's CDR3 is CASSPLSRDRGQTYEQYF. The CDR3 DNA reads as TGTGCCAGCAGCCCACTCAGTCGGGACAGGGGGCAGACCTACGAGCAGTACTTC.

The J gene is TRBJ2-3, the V gene TRBV7-2; tentative D call: TRBD1 (6 bases). The germline gives CDR1 SGHTA, CDR2 FQGNSA. The ends were cut back, 6 bases at V and 2 bases at J, with 18 bases in the middle. The CDR3 has 16 amino acids. CDR3 nucleotide sequence: TGTGCCAGCAGTCTTAGAGGACAGAGGTACACAGATACGCAGTATTTT. Translated: CASSLRGQRYTDTQYF. Looking up the rest from reference TRBV7-2 and TRBJ2-3 gives the full variable domain: GAGVSQSPSNKVTEKGKDVELRCDPISGHTALYWYRQSLGQGLEFLIYFQGNSAPDKSGLPSDRFSAERTGGSVSTLTIQRTQQEDSAVYLCASSLRGQRYTDTQYFGPGTRLTVL.

The chain joins TRBV28 to TRBJ2-7; 10 nucleotides line up with TRBD1. Germline loops: CDR1 MDHEN, CDR2 SYDVKM. Unmatched junction bases numbered 6, after V lost 7 bases and J lost 3 bases. The length of the CDR3 is 14 residues. CDR3 residues: CASTQGDRGYEQYF. CDR3 DNA sequence: TGTGCCAGCACCCAGGGGGACAGGGGCTACGAGCAGTACTTC. Looking up the rest from reference TRBV28 and TRBJ2-7 gives the full variable domain: DVKVTQSSRYLVKRTGEKVFLECVQDMDHENMFWYRQDPGLGLRLIYFSYDVKMKEKGDIPEGYSVSREKKERFSLILESASTNQTSMYLCASTQGDRGYEQYFGPGTRLTVT.

This clone was counted a single time. The chain is built from TRBV13 and TRBJ2-1, with D possibly matching TRBD2 (6 bases). This CDR3 contains 17 residues. Trimming left V 6 bases short and J 0 bases short, with 18 bases between. Germline CDR1 and CDR2: PRHDT and FYEKMQ (reference sequence). The CDR3: CASRISGTSSSYNEQFF. The CDR3 DNA sequence: TGTGCCAGCAGAATTTCCGGGACTTCAAGCTCCTACAATGAGCAGTTCTTC.

V is TRBV4-1 and J is TRBJ2-7, with 8 bases identical to TRBD2. J was trimmed by 4 bases and V by 7 bases; bases with no gene match: 9. Looked up from germline, CDR1 is MGHRA and CDR2 is YSYEKL. CDR3 size: 14 residues. The CDR3 is CASTLGRGGYEQYF. CDR3 nucleotides: TGCGCCAGCACCTTAGGACGGGGGGGGTACGAGCAGTACTTC.

The chain combines TRBV9 with TRBJ2-4; D might be TRBD1 (6 bases). The CDR3 extends over 16 amino acids. V shed 4 bases and J shed 5 bases, with 19 bases lying between them. Germline V CDR1 and CDR2: SGDLS, YYNGEE. The CDR3 DNA sequence: TGTGCCAGCAGCCCCCTGGCCGGGGCAGGGGAAAACATTCAGTACTTC. Its protein product is CASSPLAGAGENIQYF.

This sequence joins TRBV19 and TRBJ1-5, with no clear D. Germline V CDR1 and CDR2: LNHDA, SQIVND (reference sequence). The CDR3 is 15 amino acids. The V gene lost 1 base and the J gene lost 4 bases, with 11 bases spanning the gap. CDR3 in amino acids: CASSIVGSGNQPQHF. The CDR3 DNA reads TGTGCCAGTAGTATAGTGGGTTCGGGAAATCAGCCCCAGCATTTT.

CDR3 residues: CASSLGGVSLPGGEKLFF. The CDR3 DNA reads as TGTGCCAGCAGCTTGGGGGGAGTCTCACTCCCTGGTGGTGAAAAACTGTTTTTT. The genes are TRBV5-5 and TRBJ1-4; D is uncertain. Germline CDR1 SGHKS, CDR2 YYEKEE (reference sequence). Trimming took off 0 bases at V and 7 bases at J, with 22 bases between the two ends. The CDR3 runs 18 residues.

The chain links TRBV7-2 to TRBJ2-7; TRBD2 aligns across 11 bases. The germline CDR1 and CDR2 sequences are SGHTA and FQGNSA. This CDR3 spans 16 amino acids. V shed 4 bases, J shed 3 bases, and the junction held 8 bases outside the gene matches. CDR3 loop: CASSYQLAGGSYEQYF. Here the CDR3 DNA reads TGTGCCAGCAGCTACCAGCTAGCGGGGGGAAGCTACGAGCAGTACTTC.

The rearrangement uses TRBV5-4 and TRBJ1-2; 8 positions match TRBD1. The CDR3 totals 16 residues. Germline CDR1 and CDR2: SGHNT and YYREEE (reference sequence). V lost 6 bases, J lost 4 bases, and 14 bases stayed unmatched. Written as DNA, the CDR3 is TGTGCCAGCACCGGGGGCCAGGGGGCTGACCGCTATGGCTACACCTTC. As protein: CASTGGQGADRYGYTF.

V gene TRBV7-2 combines with J gene TRBJ2-7; D perhaps matches TRBD2 (7 bases). V lost 7 bases, J lost 3 bases, and 16 bases lay in between. Germline-derived CDR1 and CDR2 are SGHTA and FQGNSA. CDR3 size: 14 residues. The CDR3 DNA reads TGTGCCAGCACAAGGGGGGGATCCGACTACGAGCAGTACTTC. As protein: CASTRGGSDYEQYF.